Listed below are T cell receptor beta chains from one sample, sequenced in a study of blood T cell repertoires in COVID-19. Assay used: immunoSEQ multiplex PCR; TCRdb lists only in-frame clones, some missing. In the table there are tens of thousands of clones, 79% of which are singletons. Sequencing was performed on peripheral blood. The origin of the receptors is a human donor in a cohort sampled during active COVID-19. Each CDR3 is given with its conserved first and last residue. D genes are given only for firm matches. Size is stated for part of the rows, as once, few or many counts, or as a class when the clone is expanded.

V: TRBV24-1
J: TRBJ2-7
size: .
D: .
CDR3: CAAYRDGPTYEQYF
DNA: TGTGCCGCCTACAGGGACGGCCCTACCTACGAGCAGTACTTC

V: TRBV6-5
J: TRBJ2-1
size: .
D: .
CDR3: CASTHGGEQFF
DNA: TGTGCCAGCACCCACGGGGGAGAGCAGTTCTTC

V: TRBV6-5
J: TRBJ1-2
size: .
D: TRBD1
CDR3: CASKDRGSTYGYTF
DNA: TGTGCCAGCAAGGACAGGGGGTCGACCTATGGCTACACCTTC

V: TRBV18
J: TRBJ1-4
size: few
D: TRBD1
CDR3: CASSPIRDSEKLFF
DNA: TGTGCCAGCTCACCAATCCGGGACAGTGAAAAACTGTTTTTT

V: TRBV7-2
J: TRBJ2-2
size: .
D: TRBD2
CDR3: CASSRGTSGLGTGELFF
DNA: TGTGCCAGCAGCCGTGGGACTAGCGGGTTAGGGACCGGGGAGCTGTTTTTT

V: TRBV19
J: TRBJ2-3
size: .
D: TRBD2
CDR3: CASSSRLAGVPADTQYF
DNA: TGTGCCAGTAGTTCGAGACTAGCGGGAGTTCCTGCAGATACGCAGTATTTT

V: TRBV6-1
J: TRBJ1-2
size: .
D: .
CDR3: CASSEAGGARGYTF
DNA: TGTGCCAGCAGTGAAGCGGGGGGGGCCAGGGGCTACACCTTC

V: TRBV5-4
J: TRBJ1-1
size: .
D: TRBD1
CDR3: CASSKKRTGGNTEAFF
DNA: TGTGCCAGCAGCAAAAAAAGGACAGGGGGGAACACTGAAGCTTTCTTT

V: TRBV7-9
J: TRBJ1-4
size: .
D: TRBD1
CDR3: CASSSGQGVEKLFF
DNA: TGTGCCAGCAGCTCAGGACAGGGAGTGGAAAAACTGTTTTTT

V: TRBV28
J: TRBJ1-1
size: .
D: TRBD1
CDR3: CASSDRTGWNTEAFF
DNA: TGTGCCAGCAGCGATAGGACAGGGTGGAACACTGAAGCTTTCTTT

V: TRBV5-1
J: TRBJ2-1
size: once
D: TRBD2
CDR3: CASSPGTSGTPPGVYNEQFF
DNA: TGCGCCAGCAGCCCGGGGACTAGCGGGACTCCCCCCGGTGTCTACAATGAGCAGTTCTTC

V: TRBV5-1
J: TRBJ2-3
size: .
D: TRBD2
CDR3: CASSLVPPAGGADTQYF
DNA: TGCGCCAGCAGCTTGGTCCCCCCAGCGGGAGGGGCAGATACGCAGTATTTT

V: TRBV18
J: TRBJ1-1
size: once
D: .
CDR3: CASSRGNTEAFF
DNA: TGTGCCAGCTCACGAGGAAACACTGAAGCTTTCTTT

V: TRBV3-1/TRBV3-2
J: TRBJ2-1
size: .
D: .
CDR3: CASSQVSVSANNEQFF
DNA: TGTGCCAGCAGCCAAGTTTCGGTTAGCGCTAACAATGAGCAGTTCTTC

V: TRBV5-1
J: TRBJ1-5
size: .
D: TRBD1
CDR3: CASSLETGGRGPQHF
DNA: TGCGCCAGCAGCTTGGAGACAGGGGGCCGGGGGCCCCAGCATTTT

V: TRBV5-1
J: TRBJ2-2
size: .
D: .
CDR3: CASSLPTGSTGELFF
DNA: TGCGCCAGCAGCTTGCCAACAGGGTCCACCGGGGAGCTGTTTTTT

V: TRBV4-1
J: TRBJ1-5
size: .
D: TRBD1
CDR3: CASRNSGTGEEGNQPQHF
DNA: TGCGCCAGCAGGAATTCCGGGACAGGGGAGGAGGGCAATCAGCCCCAGCATTTT

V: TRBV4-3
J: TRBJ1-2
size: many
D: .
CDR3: CASSRDNLYGYTF
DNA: TGCGCCAGCAGCCGGGACAACCTCTATGGCTACACCTTC

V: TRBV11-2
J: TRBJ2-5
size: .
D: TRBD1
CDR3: CASSDRGREETQYF
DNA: TGTGCCAGCAGCGACAGGGGGCGGGAAGAGACCCAGTACTTC

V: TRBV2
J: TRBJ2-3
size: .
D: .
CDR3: CASSEYFSGLDADTQYF
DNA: TGTGCCAGCAGTGAATATTTTAGCGGTCTTGATGCAGATACGCAGTATTTT

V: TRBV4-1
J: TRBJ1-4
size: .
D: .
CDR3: CASGFGREKLFF
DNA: TGCGCCAGCGGTTTCGGTCGGGAAAAACTGTTTTTT

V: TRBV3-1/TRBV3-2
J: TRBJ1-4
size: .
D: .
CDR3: CASSHGTVNEKLFF
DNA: TGTGCCAGCAGCCACGGAACAGTGAATGAAAAACTGTTTTTT

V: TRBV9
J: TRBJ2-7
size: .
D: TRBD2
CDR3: CASSPRTSGRLEQYF
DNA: TGTGCCAGCAGCCCTCGGACTAGCGGGAGACTCGAGCAGTACTTC

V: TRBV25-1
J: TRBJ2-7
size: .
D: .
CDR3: CASSETGDFDEQYF
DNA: TGTGCCAGCAGTGAAACGGGGGACTTCGACGAGCAGTACTTC

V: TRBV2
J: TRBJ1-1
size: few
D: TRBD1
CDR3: CASFRDSGTEAFF
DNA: TGTGCCAGCTTCCGGGACAGCGGGACTGAAGCTTTCTTT

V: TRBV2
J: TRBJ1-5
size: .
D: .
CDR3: CASSEERGGQPQHF
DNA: TGTGCCAGCAGTGAAGAGAGGGGGGGACAGCCCCAGCATTTT

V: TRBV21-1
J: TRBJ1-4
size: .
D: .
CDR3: CASSTDRPAGEKLFF
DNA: TGTGCCAGCAGCACAGACAGGCCGGCTGGTGAAAAACTGTTTTTT

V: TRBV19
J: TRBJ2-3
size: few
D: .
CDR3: CASSPSTDTQYF
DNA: TGTGCCAGTAGTCCAAGCACAGATACGCAGTATTTT

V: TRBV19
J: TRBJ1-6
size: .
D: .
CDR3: CASSGPEGDSPLHF
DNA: TGTGCCAGTAGTGGCCCTGAGGGCGATTCACCCCTCCACTTT

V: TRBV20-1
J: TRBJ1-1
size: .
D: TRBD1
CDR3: CSASGQGAQYEAFF
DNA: TGCAGTGCTAGTGGACAGGGGGCCCAATATGAAGCTTTCTTT

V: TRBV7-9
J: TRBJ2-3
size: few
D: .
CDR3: CASRPGLGHTDTQYF
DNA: TGTGCCAGCAGGCCGGGACTTGGTCACACAGATACGCAGTATTTT

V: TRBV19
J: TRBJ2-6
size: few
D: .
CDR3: CATRDGSSGANVLTF
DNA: TGTGCCACCCGGGACGGGAGCTCTGGGGCCAACGTCCTGACTTTC

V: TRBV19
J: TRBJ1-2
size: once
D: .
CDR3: CASTRGLEGYTF
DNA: TGTGCCAGTACCCGCGGTCTAGAGGGCTACACCTTC

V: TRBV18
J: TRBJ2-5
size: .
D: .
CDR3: CASSPSLRETQYF
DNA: TGTGCCAGCTCACCATCCCTACGGGAGACCCAGTACTTC

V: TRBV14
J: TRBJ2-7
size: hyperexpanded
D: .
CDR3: CASSQDRREQYF
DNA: TGTGCCAGCAGCCAAGACAGGCGCGAGCAGTACTTC

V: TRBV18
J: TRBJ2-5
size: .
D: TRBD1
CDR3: CASSPQSQGAGVTQYF
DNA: TGTGCCAGCTCACCACAATCCCAGGGGGCTGGGGTAACCCAGTACTTC

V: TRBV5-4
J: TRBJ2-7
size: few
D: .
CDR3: CASGETDYEQYF
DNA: TGTGCCAGCGGTGAGACAGACTACGAGCAGTACTTC

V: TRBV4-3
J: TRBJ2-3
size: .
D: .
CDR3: CASSQDLPGATDTQYF
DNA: TGCGCCAGCAGCCAAGACCTACCCGGTGCCACAGATACGCAGTATTTT

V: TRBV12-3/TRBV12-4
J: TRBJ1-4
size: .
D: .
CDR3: CATRGTGFEKLFF
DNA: TGTGCCACCCGGGGAACAGGGTTTGAAAAACTGTTTTTT

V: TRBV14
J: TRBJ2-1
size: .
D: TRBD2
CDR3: CASSQSFGTSGRAHEQFF
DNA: TGTGCCAGCAGCCAATCTTTCGGGACTAGCGGGAGGGCCCATGAGCAGTTCTTC

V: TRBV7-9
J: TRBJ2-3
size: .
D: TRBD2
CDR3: CASSLTIAGERDTQYF
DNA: TGTGCCAGCAGCTTAACGATAGCGGGAGAGCGAGATACGCAGTATTTT

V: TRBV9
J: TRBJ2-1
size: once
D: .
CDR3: CASSVGVLGGSYNEQFF
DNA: TGTGCCAGCAGCGTAGGTGTTTTGGGGGGCTCCTACAATGAGCAGTTCTTC

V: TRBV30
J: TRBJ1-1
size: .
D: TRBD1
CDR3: CAWSVLWGTGRTEAFF
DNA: TGTGCCTGGAGTGTACTTTGGGGGACAGGCCGCACTGAAGCTTTCTTT

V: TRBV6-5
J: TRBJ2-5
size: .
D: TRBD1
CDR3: CASIGGQGGETQYF
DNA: TGTGCCAGCATTGGGGGACAGGGGGGTGAGACCCAGTACTTC

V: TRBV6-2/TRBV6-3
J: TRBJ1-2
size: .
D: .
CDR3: CASSYSLADGYTF
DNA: TGTGCCAGCAGTTACTCGCTTGCAGATGGCTACACCTTC

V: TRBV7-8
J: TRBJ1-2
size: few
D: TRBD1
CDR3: CASSPRTGGYGYTF
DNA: TGTGCCAGCAGCCCACGGACAGGTGGGTATGGCTACACCTTC

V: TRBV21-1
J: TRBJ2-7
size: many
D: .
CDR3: CASSPSSGGARYEQYF
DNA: TGTGCCAGCAGCCCTTCTAGCGGGGGGGCTCGCTACGAGCAGTACTTC

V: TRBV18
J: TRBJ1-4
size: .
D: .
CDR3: CASSPLRLNNVGTNEKLFF
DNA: TGTGCCAGCTCACCACTACGACTGAACAACGTTGGAACTAATGAAAAACTGTTTTTT

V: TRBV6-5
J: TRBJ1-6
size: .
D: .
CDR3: CASKNRNSPLHF
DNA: TGTGCCAGCAAAAACAGAAATTCACCCCTCCACTTT

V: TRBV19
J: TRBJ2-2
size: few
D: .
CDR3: CASSIFYTGELFF
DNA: TGTGCCAGTAGTATATTCTACACCGGGGAGCTGTTTTTT